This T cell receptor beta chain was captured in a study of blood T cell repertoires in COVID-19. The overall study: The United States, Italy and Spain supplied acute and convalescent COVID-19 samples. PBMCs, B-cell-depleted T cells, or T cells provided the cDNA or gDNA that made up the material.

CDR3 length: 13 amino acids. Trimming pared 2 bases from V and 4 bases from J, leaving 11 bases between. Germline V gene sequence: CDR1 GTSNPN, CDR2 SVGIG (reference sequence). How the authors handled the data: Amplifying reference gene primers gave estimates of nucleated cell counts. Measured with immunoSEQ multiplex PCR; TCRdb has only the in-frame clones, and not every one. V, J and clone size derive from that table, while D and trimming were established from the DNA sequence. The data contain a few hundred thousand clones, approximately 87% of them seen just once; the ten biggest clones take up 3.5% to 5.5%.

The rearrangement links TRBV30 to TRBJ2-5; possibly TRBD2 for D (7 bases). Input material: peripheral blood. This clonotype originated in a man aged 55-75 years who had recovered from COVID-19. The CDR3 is CAWSLGGRETQYF. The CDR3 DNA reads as TGTGCCTGGAGTTTGGGGGGGCGAGAGACCCAGTACTTC.